This section outlines one T cell receptor beta chain sequence together with its context. Antigen specificity is unknown. Assay: immunoSEQ multiplex PCR; the TCRdb copy retains only in-frame clones and omits some. The sample carries about 120,000 clones, approximately 89% recorded once. The data were obtained in a study of cytomegalovirus exposure and HLA in healthy donors. Study conclusions and caveats: The study labeled more than 150 TCR beta chains cytomegalovirus-associated.

From germline, CDR1 is MNHEY and CDR2 SVGAGI. The V and J ends lost 6 bases and 0 bases respectively, with 12 bases between them. The CDR3 contains 15 residues. The chain combines TRBV6-5 with TRBJ1-3, with D perhaps TRBD1 (5 bases). The source material was PBMCs. The sequence came from a man younger than 35 in good health and CMV-seronegative. The CDR3 DNA sequence: TGTGCCAGCAGCCTTCGGGGGACCTCTGGAAACACCATATATTTT. It translates to CASSLRGTSGNTIYF.